The T cell receptor (beta chain) described here comes from a study of blood T cell repertoires in COVID-19. The overall study: Nucleic acid was either cDNA or gDNA, and it came from T cells, B-cell-depleted T cells, or PBMCs.

Seattle enrolled patients during active infection and tracked them longitudinally. CDR3 size: 15 residues. Germline CDR1 and CDR2: LGHDT and YNNKEL (reference sequence). The V gene lost 6 bases and the J gene lost 0 bases, with 12 bases spanning the gap. Sequenced by immunoSEQ multiplex PCR; TCRdb stores in-frame clones only, minus some. Altogether almost 250,000 clones are present, more than 70% being singletons, with the ten largest covering 5.5% to 6%. Sequenced material: peripheral blood. The origin of this receptor is a woman at least 80 years old with COVID-19, enrolled during active disease. The gene calls are TRBV3-1 (or the pseudogene TRBV3-2) and TRBJ1-3, with D maybe TRBD1 (5 bases). CDR3 amino acids: CASSSGQSSGNTIYF. The CDR3 bases are TGTGCCAGCAGTTCCGGACAAAGCTCTGGAAACACCATATATTTT.